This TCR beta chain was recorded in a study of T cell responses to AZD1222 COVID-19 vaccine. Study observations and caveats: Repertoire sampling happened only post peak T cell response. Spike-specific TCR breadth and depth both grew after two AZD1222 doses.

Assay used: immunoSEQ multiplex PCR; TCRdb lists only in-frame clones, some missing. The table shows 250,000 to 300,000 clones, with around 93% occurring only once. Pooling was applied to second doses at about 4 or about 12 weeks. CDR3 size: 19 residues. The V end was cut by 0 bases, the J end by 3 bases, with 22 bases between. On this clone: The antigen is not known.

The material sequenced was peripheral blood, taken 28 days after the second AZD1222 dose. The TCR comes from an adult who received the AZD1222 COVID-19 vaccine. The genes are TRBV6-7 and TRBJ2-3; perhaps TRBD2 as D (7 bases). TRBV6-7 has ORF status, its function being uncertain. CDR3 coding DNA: TGTGCCAGCAGTTACTCGCAATCTAGGGAGGGGGGTAGTACAGATACGCAGTATTTT. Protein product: CASSYSQSREGGSTDTQYF.